These 26 T cell receptor beta chains share one sample of origin, sequenced in a study of tumor-infiltrating lymphocytes in primary liver carcinoma. DNA and RNA were both co-extracted from about 20-30 mg of bulk tissue that had not been sorted. Total RNA amounting to about 520 ng was the source from which TCR beta cDNA was made with a constant-region primer. Slightly modified ARM-PCR with three nested multiplex PCR rounds yielded TCR beta libraries. A C-beta reverse primer was combined with TRBV1-TRBV30 forward primers in the first two PCR rounds, and each round had 10 cycles. TCRdb fed the multiplex PCR reads into MiXCR, producing one record per CDR3 protein. Among 55,000 to 70,000 distinct CDR3 sequences listed, less than 75% were seen once. Source material: liver tumor tissue from sampling region 2. Subset in this sample: tumor region T2, inferior pole. These receptors were collected from a middle-aged man with primary liver carcinoma and hepatitis B virus infection.

This chain joins TRBV12-3 or TRBV12-4 and TRBJ2-7; D is unclear. The CDR3 is 14 amino acids. V was cut by 9 bases and J by 4 bases, with 19 bases left in between. CDR3 DNA: TGTGCCAGTAGCCGCCCTGGAGAGTCATACGAGCAGTACTTC. Translated, it gives CASSRPGESYEQYF.

The rearrangement uses TRBV28 and TRBJ2-7; perhaps TRBD1 as D (6 bases). The length of the CDR3 is 15 residues. The germline V and J ends were trimmed by 2 bases and 5 bases, with 16 bases remaining between them. CDR1 and CDR2 (germline): MDHEN, SYDVKM. The CDR3 DNA follows: TGTGCCAGCAGTTTAAAAGGGCAGGGGAGTGACGAGCAGTACTTC. Protein: CASSLKGQGSDEQYF.

The J gene is TRBJ2-3, the V gene TRBV11-2; 8 nucleotides agree with TRBD1. Germline CDR1 and CDR2: SGHAT and FQNNGV. V lost 0 bases and J lost 3; bases outside the gene matches: 8. The CDR3 length is 17 residues. CDR3 coding DNA: TGTGCCAGCAGCTTAGAGCCCAGGGGGCTCGAGACAGATACGCAGTATTTT. Amino acid sequence: CASSLEPRGLETDTQYF. The full variable domain, its missing parts supplied by reference TRBV11-2 and TRBJ2-3, is EAGVAQSPRYKIIEKRQSVAFWCNPISGHATLYWYQQILGQGPKLLIQFQNNGVVDDSQLPKDRFSAERLKGVDSTLKIQPAKLEDSAVYLCASSLEPRGLETDTQYFGPGTRLTVL.

This clonotype has only a few counts. This sequence joins TRBV6-1 and TRBJ2-2; D tentatively fits TRBD1 or TRBD2 (6 bases each). The CDR3 is 19 residues long. Germline V CDR1 and CDR2: MNHNS, SASEGT. Trimming took off 2 bases at V and 0 bases at J, with 19 bases between the two ends. CDR3 residues: CASSETLPGGAANTGELFF. The DNA of the CDR3 is TGTGCCAGCAGTGAAACCCTTCCCGGGGGCGCCGCGAACACCGGGGAGCTGTTTTTT.

The V gene is TRBV5-4, the J gene TRBJ1-1, with D unclear. The V end lost 4 bases, the J end lost 4 bases, and 17 bases lay between the germline ends. From germline, CDR1 is SGHNT and CDR2 YYREEE (reference sequence). The CDR3 covers 15 residues. The CDR3 coding sequence is TGTGCCAGCAGCGAGGGCAGTGCGTTGAGCACTGAAGCTTTCTTT. As protein: CASSEGSALSTEAFF.

On this clonotype itself: A read error may be the cause here, since a much bigger clone is one base away. The CDR3 end shows no conserved phenylalanine or tryptophan, and so a read error is likely. The V and J genes are TRBV29-1 and TRBJ2-3; D is uncertain. Germline V gene data show CDR1 as SQVTM and CDR2 as ANQGSEA. This CDR3 is built from 11 residues. V was trimmed by 2 bases and J by 2 bases, leaving 2 bases between them. The CDR3: CSVELTDTQYL. The DNA of the CDR3 is TGCAGCGTTGAACTCACAGATACGCAGTATCTT.

Of note for this clonotype: One junction end does not reproduce the germline sequence, and a read error may be involved. V is TRBV29-1 and J is TRBJ2-4; 9 nucleotides align to TRBD1. The CDR3 length is 13 residues. The germline CDR1 and CDR2 sequences are SQVTM and ANQGSEA. CDR3 nucleotide sequence: TGCAGCATTGAAGCGGACAGGGGTGACATTCAGCACTTC. This gives the protein CSIEADRGDIQHF.

Regarding this clonotype: A junction end diverges from the germline sequence, so it may reflect a read error. The V and J genes are TRBV29-1 and TRBJ2-3, with 10 bases identical to TRBD2. The CDR3 runs to 13 residues. Germline CDR1 is SQVTM and CDR2 is ANQGSEA. CDR3 sequence: CSAQRGGTHTQNF. The CDR3 bases are TGCAGCGCCCAGCGGGGGGGCACACATACACAGAATTTT.

A note on this clonotype: A much larger clone lies one base from this, so it may be a read error. The J gene is TRBJ2-7, the V gene TRBV7-9, with 7 bases identical to TRBD2. Germline CDR1 SEHNR, CDR2 FQNEAQ (reference sequence). Trimming at V came to 5 bases and at J to 1 base, leaving 11 bases not matched to a gene. The CDR3 has 16 residues. The CDR3: CASSLWGGTESYEQYF. CDR3 coding DNA: TGTGCCAGCAGCCTCTGGGGGGGGACCGAATCCTACGAGCAGTACTTC.

Remarks on this clonotype: A clone one base away is much larger, so this may be a read error. This chain joins TRBV6-4 and TRBJ2-3; possibly TRBD1 or TRBD2 for D (7 bases each). The V and J ends lost 1 base and 4 bases respectively, with 12 bases between them. Germline V gene sequence: CDR1 MRHNA, CDR2 SNTAGT. CDR3 length: 15 residues. The CDR3 region has the DNA TGTGCCAGCAGTGACTGGGAGGGGGCCCCAGATACGCAGTATTTT. This sequence encodes CASSDWEGAPDTQYF.

This clonotype was detected once. The V call is TRBV4-2, the J call TRBJ2-3; 10 bases agree with TRBD2. The length of the CDR3 is 18 residues. The germline gives CDR1 LGHNA, CDR2 YNFKEQ. V shed 6 bases and J 7 bases; nucleotides not matched to a gene: 19. DNA of the CDR3: TGTGCCAGCAGTCGAGTGGCGCTTCTAGCGGGAGCGACATATACGCAGTATTTT. Amino acid sequence: CASSRVALLAGATYTQYF.

The genes are TRBV11-3 and TRBJ2-1, with TRBD2 matching over 8 bases. Looked up from germline, CDR1 is SGHNT and CDR2 is YENEEA. The CDR3 extends over 16 amino acids. The chain's CDR3 is CANSLTWTSFYNEQFF. The CDR3 region has the DNA TGTGCTAACAGCTTAACCTGGACTAGCTTCTACAATGAGCAGTTCTTC.

Comments on this clonotype: The junction does not match germline at one end; this may be a read error. V and J are TRBV29-1 and TRBJ2-5; D may be TRBD2 (5 bases). Germline V lookup: CDR1 SQVTM, CDR2 ANQGSEA. There are 12 residues in the CDR3. Here the CDR3 DNA reads TGCAGCGCCGATCTAGCTCTAGAGGCCCAATACTTC. Translating it yields CSADLALEAQYF.

This clonotype was detected only once. One end of the junction varies from germline; a read error may be responsible. V usage is TRBV7-8 and J usage is TRBJ2-3; D possibly corresponds to TRBD2 (6 bases). In germline, CDR1 is SGHVS, CDR2 FQNEAQ. The CDR3 covers 13 residues. The CDR3 reads CADWGVDEDTQYF. CDR3 nucleotide sequence: TGTGCCGACTGGGGGGTGGACGAGGATACGCAATATTTT.

Regarding this clonotype: A read error may be the cause here, since a much bigger clone is one base away. This chain connects TRBV5-5 to TRBJ1-5, with a weak D call TRBD1 (6 bases). The CDR3 is 14 amino acids. Germline values: CDR1 SGHKS, CDR2 YYEKEE (reference sequence). V lost 7 bases and J 6 bases, leaving 17 bases between the germline ends. CDR3 coding DNA: TGTGCCAGCGGCAGCGGGGGGGCAGGTCAGCCCCAGCATTTT. Its translation is CASGSGGAGQPQHF.

The chain links TRBV6-6 to TRBJ1-4; TRBD1 aligns across 7 bases. Germline V gene data show CDR1 as MNHNY and CDR2 as SVGAGI (reference sequence). After removal of 7 bases from V and 5 bases from J, the junction contained 7 bases not matched to a gene. The CDR3 covers 14 residues. The CDR3 coding sequence is TGTGCCAGCAACCAGGGACAGCAAAATGAAAAACTGTTTTTT. This gives the protein CASNQGQQNEKLFF.

This clonotype was counted once. This likely comes from a read error, as the CDR3 has no conserved phenylalanine or tryptophan at its end. The rearrangement links TRBV4-2 to TRBJ1-2; D not resolved. This CDR3 spans 15 amino acids. Between the trimmed V and J ends, which lost 4 bases and 7 bases, there was a span of 19 bases. Per the germline V gene, CDR1 is LGHNA and CDR2 is YNFKEQ. DNA for the CDR3: TGTGCCAGCAGCCCAGAGGCAGAGGGCGGATCTGGCTACACCTAC. This codes for CASSPEAEGGSGYTY.

On this clonotype itself: The junction does not match germline at one end; this may be a read error. J is TRBJ2-3 and V is TRBV11-2; 8 positions match TRBD2. Germline V CDR1 and CDR2: SGHAT, FQNNGV. This CDR3 is 15 amino acids long. The CDR3 region has the DNA TGTGCCAGCAGTACCCCGGGAGGGCGGGCAGATACGCGGTATTTT. The encoded protein is CASSTPGGRADTRYF. Complete variable domain (other parts from reference TRBV11-2 and TRBJ2-3): EAGVAQSPRYKIIEKRQSVAFWCNPISGHATLYWYQQILGQGPKLLIQFQNNGVVDDSQLPKDRFSAERLKGVDSTLKIQPAKLEDSAVYLCASSTPGGRADTRYFGPGTRLTVL.

The chain links TRBV6-2 or TRBV6-3 to TRBJ2-7; the match to TRBD2 covers 10 bases. The length of the CDR3 is 13 residues. The germline V gene encodes CDR1 MNHEY and CDR2 SVGEGT. The ends lost 10 bases at V and 4 bases at J; junction bases unmatched: 7. The CDR3 sequence is CAIRASGRYEQYF. The CDR3 nucleotides read TGTGCCATTCGGGCTAGCGGGAGATACGAGCAGTACTTC.

Concerning this clonotype: One end of the junction does not line up with germline, which may come from a read error. This chain joins TRBV30 and TRBJ2-5; no clear D gene. The CDR3 covers 13 residues. Germline CDR1 and CDR2: GTSNPN and SVGIG (reference sequence). The CDR3 reads CAWSALTQETQYF. The CDR3 nucleotides read TGTGCCTGGAGCGCGCTAACGCAAGAGACCCAGTATTTC.

The chain carries TRBV6-6 and TRBJ2-5, with unresolved D. Germline CDR1 reads MNHNY; CDR2 reads SVGAGI (reference sequence). The CDR3 length is 11 residues. V lost 5 bases and J 2 bases, leaving 3 bases between the germline ends. The CDR3 loop reads CASSPQETQYF. The CDR3 DNA sequence: TGTGCCAGCAGTCCTCAAGAGACCCAGTACTTC.

As for this clonotype: Mismatch with germline at one junction end may stem from a read error. The V gene is TRBV23-1, the J gene TRBJ2-4; D ambiguous. TRBV23-1 is designated an ORF whose function remains uncertain. The CDR3 contains 16 residues. CDR3 DNA sequence: TGCGCCAACAGTCAATCGATTAGTGGAGCCAAAAACATTCAGTACTTC. It encodes CANSQSISGAKNIQYF.

Concerning this clonotype itself: Since a much larger clone is just one base distant, this may be a read error. The chain links TRBV7-8 to TRBJ2-7; no definite D call. CDR3 length equals 11 residues. Germline CDR1 and CDR2: SGHVS and FQNEAQ. Trimming removed 2 bases from V and 5 bases from J, with 4 bases in between. CDR3 protein: CASSLSNEQYF. CDR3 nucleotide sequence: TGTGCCAGCAGCTTATCCAACGAGCAGTACTTC.

A word on this clonotype: Its ends do not fully match the called genes, so a read error is possible. The rearrangement joins TRBV5-8 to TRBJ2-1; TRBD2 agrees at 15 bases. Germline values: CDR1 SGHTS, CDR2 YDEGEE. CDR3 length: 16 residues. The CDR3 nucleotides read TGTGTCAGCAGCCTCGGACTAGCGGGGGGGTACAATGAACAGTTCTTC. Residues: CVSSLGLAGGYNEQFF. Full variable domain (rest looked up from reference TRBV5-8 and TRBJ2-1): EAGVTQSPTHLIKTRGQQATLRCSPISGHTSVYWYQQALGLGLQFLLWYDEGEERNRGNFPPRFSGRQFPNYSSELNVNALELEDSALYLCVSSLGLAGGYNEQFFGPGTRLTVL.

A word on this clonotype: Since the CDR3 does not end with the conserved phenylalanine or tryptophan, this likely comes from a read error. The DNA is left out, because the CDR3 cannot be placed on it with certainty; the CDR3 is given as TCRdb lists it. The chain recombines TRBV29-1 with TRBJ1-1; no check of the table's D call, TRBD1, against the DNA was made. Germline V gene sequence: CDR1 SQVTM, CDR2 ANQGSEA. The CDR3 sequence runs 13 residues, both termini included. CDR3 residues: CSIVRAGVTEAFL.

Remarks on this clonotype: The junction departs from the called germline gene at one end, perhaps through a read error. This rearrangement joins TRBV12-3 or TRBV12-4 to TRBJ1-4; D is unresolved. This CDR3 region has 14 residues. DNA for the CDR3: TGTGCCAACAGTCTCCGGGTGGGTAATGAAAAACTGTTTTTT. This gives the protein CANSLRVGNEKLFF.